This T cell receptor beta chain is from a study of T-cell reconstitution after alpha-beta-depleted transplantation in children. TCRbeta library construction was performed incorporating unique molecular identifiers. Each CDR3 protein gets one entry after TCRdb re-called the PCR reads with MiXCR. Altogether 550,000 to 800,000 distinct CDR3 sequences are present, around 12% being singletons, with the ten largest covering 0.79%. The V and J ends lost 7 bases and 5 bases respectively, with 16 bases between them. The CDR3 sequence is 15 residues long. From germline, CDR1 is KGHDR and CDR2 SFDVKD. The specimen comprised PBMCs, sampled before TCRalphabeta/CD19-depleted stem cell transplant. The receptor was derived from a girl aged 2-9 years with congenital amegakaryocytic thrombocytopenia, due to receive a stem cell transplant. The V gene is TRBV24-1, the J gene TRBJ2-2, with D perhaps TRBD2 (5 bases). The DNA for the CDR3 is TGTGCCACCAGAAGAGAACATGAGGGAACCGGGGAGCTGTTTTTT. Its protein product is CATRREHEGTGELFF.